This T cell receptor beta chain was found in a study of radiation and T cells in renal cell carcinoma. At the level of the study: Nephrectomy followed 15 Gy stereotactic body radiation by 4 weeks.

Here immunoSEQ multiplex PCR was the method, and the copy in TCRdb shows in-frame clones only, minus some. The sample holds roughly 100,000 clones, 86% seen once. CDR1 and CDR2 from the germline V gene are SGHTA and FQGNSA. V was clipped by 0 bases and J by 7 bases, with 18 bases between them. The CDR3 consists of 17 residues. On this clone itself: Antigen unknown.

Time point specified: baseline pretreatment blood. Described treatment: 15 Gy SBRT to primary tumor, nephrectomy 4 weeks later. Serial blood draws occurred at baseline and 2 and 4 weeks post-SBRT. The tumor was a clear cell renal cell carcinoma. Study-wide results and limits: From baseline, blood top tumor clonotypes peaked at 2 weeks post-radiation.

V is TRBV7-2 and J is TRBJ1-4, with a weak D call TRBD1 (5 bases). This receptor was identified in a man in his fifties with renal cell carcinoma. This specimen was blood, taken from a patient whose treatment included radiotherapy and nephrectomy. For the CDR3, the DNA is TGTGCCAGCAGCTTAGCGGTCGCAATACTTCAGGGTGAAAAACTGTTTTTT. It yields the protein CASSLAVAILQGEKLFF. The full variable domain, its missing parts supplied by reference TRBV7-2 and TRBJ1-4, is GAGVSQSPSNKVTEKGKDVELRCDPISGHTALYWYRQSLGQGLEFLIYFQGNSAPDKSGLPSDRFSAERTGGSVSTLTIQRTQQEDSAVYLCASSLAVAILQGEKLFFGSGTQLSVL.